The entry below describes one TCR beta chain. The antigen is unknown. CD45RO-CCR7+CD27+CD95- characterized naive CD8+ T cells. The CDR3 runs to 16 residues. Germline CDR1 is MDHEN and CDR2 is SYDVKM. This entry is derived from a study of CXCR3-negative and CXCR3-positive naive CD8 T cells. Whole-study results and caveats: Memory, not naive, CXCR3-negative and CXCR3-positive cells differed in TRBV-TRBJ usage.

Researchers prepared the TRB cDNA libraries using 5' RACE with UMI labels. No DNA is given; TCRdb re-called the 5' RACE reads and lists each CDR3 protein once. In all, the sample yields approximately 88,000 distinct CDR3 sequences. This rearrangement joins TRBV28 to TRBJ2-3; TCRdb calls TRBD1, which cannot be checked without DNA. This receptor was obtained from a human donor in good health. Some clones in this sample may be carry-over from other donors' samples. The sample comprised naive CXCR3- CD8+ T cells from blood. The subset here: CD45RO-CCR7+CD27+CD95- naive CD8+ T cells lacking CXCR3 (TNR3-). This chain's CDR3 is CASSLSSSPSGGEQSF.